The source of this T cell receptor beta chain is a study of cytomegalovirus exposure and HLA in healthy donors. As regards this clone: The antigen is unknown. Distinct nucleotide sequences in the sample also encode this CDR3.

The donors were members of the validation cohort comprising approximately 120 subjects, separate from the approximately 670-subject first cohort. Study results and caveats: Using the classifier, cytomegalovirus status was reportedly diagnosed with high specificity and sensitivity. Rare TCR sequences predominated, though certain public TCRs were found in many donors. Overall, roughly 150 TCR beta chains were annotated as cytomegalovirus-associated.

The repertoire was sequenced with immunoSEQ multiplex PCR; TCRdb's copy has only in-frame clones and lacks some. The sample lists a few hundred thousand clones; roughly 91% were seen once. The sequence derives from a woman aged 25-40 years in good health and CMV-seronegative. Sequencing used PBMCs.

CDR3 protein: CASSLLGEQYF. The CDR3 DNA follows: TGCGCCAGCAGCCTATTGGGCGAGCAGTACTTC. This chain connects TRBV5-1 to TRBJ2-7; no clear D. Germline-derived CDR1 and CDR2 are SGHRS and YFSETQ. V lost 4 bases and J lost 6, with 8 bases in between. The CDR3 has 11 residues.